This TCR beta chain is from a study of control samples from healthy donors and cancer patients. Germline V lookup: CDR1 LNHDA, CDR2 SQIVND (reference sequence). V lost 5 bases to trimming and J lost 7 bases, with 11 bases between them. CDR3 length: 12 residues. Generated by immunoSEQ multiplex PCR, the TCRdb table keeps only in-frame clones and is missing some. The data show about 150,000 clones, 93% seen once. The TCR originated in a man in his late teens or twenties in good health. Sequencing used blood. The chain links TRBV19 to TRBJ1-2; D uncertain. The CDR3 here is CASSYPAGGYTF. For the CDR3, the DNA is TGTGCCAGTAGTTATCCCGCGGGTGGCTACACCTTC.